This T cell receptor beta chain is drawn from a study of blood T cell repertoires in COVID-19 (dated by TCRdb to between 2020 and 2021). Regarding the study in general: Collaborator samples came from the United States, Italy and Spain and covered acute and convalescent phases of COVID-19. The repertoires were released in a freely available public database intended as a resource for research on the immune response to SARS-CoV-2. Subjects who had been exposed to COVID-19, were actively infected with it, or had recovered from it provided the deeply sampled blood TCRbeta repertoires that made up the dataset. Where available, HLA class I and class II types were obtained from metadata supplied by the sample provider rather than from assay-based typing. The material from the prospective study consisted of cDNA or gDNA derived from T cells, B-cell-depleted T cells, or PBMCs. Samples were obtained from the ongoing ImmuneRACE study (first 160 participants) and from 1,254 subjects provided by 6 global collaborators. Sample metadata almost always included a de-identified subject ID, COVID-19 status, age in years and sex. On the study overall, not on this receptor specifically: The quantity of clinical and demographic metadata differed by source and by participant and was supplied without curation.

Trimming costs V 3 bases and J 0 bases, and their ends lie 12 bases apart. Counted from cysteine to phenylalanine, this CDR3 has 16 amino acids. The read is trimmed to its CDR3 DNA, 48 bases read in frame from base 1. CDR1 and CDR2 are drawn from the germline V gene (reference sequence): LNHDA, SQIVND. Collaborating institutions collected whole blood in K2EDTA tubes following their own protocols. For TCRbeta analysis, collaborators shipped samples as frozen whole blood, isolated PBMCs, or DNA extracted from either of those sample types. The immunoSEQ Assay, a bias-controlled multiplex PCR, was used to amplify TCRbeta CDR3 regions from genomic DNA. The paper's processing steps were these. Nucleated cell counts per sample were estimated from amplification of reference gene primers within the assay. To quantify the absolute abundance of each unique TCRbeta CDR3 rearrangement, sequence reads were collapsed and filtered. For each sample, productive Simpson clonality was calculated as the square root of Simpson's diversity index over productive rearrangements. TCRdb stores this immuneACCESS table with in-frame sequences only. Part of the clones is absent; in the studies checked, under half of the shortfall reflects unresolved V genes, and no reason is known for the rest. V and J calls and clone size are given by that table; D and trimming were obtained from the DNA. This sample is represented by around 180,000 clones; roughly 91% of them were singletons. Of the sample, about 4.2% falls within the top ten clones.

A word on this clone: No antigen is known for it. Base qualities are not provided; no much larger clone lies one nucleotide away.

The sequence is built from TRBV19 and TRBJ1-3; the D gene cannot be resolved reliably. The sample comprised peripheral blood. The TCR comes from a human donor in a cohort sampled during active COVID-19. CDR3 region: CASSILSGSSGNTIYF. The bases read TGTGCCAGTAGTATCCTATCTGGGAGCTCTGGAAACACCATATATTTT.